This T cell receptor (beta chain) comes out of a study of cytomegalovirus exposure and HLA in healthy donors. As for the study in general: In terms of ancestry, the Caucasian-associated cluster contained roughly 81% of the 350 to 450 genotyped donors.

The PCR was carried out with 60 Vbeta primers and 13 Jbeta primers. Sequenced by immunoSEQ multiplex PCR; TCRdb stores in-frame clones only, minus some. The data show tens of thousands of clones, less than 80% seen once. The V segment lost 6 bases and the J segment 2 bases; nucleotides outside the gene matches: 8. The CDR3 contains 16 residues. CDR1 is SGHRS and CDR2 is YFSETQ in the germline V gene. This clone was counted a single time. The clonotype originates from a woman aged 35 to 49 in good health and CMV-seronegative. Sequences were obtained from PBMCs. The chain joins TRBV5-1 to TRBJ2-6; 7 nucleotides match TRBD1. The CDR3: CASTQQGTPGANVLTF. CDR3 in DNA: TGCGCCAGCACGCAACAGGGGACCCCTGGGGCCAACGTCCTGACTTTC. Based on the CDR3 plus reference TRBV5-1 and TRBJ2-6, the full variable domain is KAGVTQTPRYLIKTRGQQVTLSCSPISGHRSVSWYQQTPGQGLQFLFEYFSETQRNKGNFPGRFSGRQFSNSRSEMNVSTLELGDSALYLCASTQQGTPGANVLTFGAGSRLTVL.